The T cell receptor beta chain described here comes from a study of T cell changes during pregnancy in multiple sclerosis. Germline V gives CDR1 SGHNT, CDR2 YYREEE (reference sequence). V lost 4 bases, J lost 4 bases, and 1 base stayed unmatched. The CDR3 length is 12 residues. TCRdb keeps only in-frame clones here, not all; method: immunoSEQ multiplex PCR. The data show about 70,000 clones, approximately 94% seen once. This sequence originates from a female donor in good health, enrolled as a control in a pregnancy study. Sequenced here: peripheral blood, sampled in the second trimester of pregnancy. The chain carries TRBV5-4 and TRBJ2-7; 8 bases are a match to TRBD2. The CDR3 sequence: CASSTSGYEQYF. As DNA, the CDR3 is TGTGCCAGCAGCACTAGCGGTTACGAGCAGTACTTC.